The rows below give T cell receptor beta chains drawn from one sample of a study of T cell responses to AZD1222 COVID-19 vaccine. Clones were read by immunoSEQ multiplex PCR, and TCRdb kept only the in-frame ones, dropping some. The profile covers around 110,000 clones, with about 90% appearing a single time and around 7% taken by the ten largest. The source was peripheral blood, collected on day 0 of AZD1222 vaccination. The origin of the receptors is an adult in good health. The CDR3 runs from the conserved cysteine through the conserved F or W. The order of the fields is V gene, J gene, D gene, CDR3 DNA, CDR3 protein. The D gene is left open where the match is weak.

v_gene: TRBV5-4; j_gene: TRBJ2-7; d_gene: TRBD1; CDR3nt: TGTGCCAGCAGCTCAGGGGGCCTCGACGAGCAGTACTTC; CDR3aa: CASSSGGLDEQYF
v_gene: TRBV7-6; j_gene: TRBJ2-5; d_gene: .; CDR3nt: TGTGCCAGCAGCTTAGACGAGTTGGAGACCCAGTACTTC; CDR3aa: CASSLDELETQYF
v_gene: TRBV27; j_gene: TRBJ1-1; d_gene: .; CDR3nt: TGTGCCAGCAGGTTGACAGTGAACACTGAAGCTTTCTTT; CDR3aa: CASRLTVNTEAFF
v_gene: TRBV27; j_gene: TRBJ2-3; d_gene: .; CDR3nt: TGTGCCAGCGCGGTGCAGGTCCCAGATACGCAGTATTTT; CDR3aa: CASAVQVPDTQYF
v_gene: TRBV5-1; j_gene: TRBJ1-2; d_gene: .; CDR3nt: TGCGCCAGCAGCTTGCGGGAGGAGGATGGCTACACCTTC; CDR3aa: CASSLREEDGYTF
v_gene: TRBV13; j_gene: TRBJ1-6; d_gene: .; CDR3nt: TGTGCCAGCAGCCTCGGCTCGGAATCACCCCTCCACTTT; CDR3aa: CASSLGSESPLHF
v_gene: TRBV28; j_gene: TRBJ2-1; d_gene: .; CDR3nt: TGTGCCAGCAGTCCTTGGTGGAGGGCGGGCGGCTCCTACAATGAGCAGTTCTTC; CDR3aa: CASSPWWRAGGSYNEQFF
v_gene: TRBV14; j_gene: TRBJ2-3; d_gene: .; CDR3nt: TGTGCCAGCAGCCAAGGGTCCTTCGGGACACCCAGGGATACGCAGTATTTT; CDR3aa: CASSQGSFGTPRDTQYF
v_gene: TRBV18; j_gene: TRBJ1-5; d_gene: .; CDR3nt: TGTGCCAGCTCACCACTGGACAATCAGCCCCAGCATTTT; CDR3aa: CASSPLDNQPQHF
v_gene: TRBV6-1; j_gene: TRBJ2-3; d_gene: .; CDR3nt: TGTGCCAGCAGTGAATACGGGGTAACGGGACAAATTTTT; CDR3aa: CASSEYGVTGQIF
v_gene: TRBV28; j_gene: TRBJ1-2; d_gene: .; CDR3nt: TGTGCCAGTCGCCGGACAGCCCTCTCTGGCTACACCTTC; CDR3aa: CASRRTALSGYTF